Listed here is a single T cell receptor (beta chain). This specimen belongs to a study of neoadjuvant anti-PD-1 for oral cavity cancer. Study-wide context: Before surgery, most patients got three to four biweekly 3 mg/kg nivolumab doses. Non-progressing patients received a fourth nivolumab dose near day 43, then surgery on days 50-56.

The patients had HPV-negative, locally advanced oral cavity squamous cell carcinoma. With 5 bases removed from V and 7 bases from J, the gap between germline ends came to 18 bases. Germline-derived CDR1 and CDR2 are SGHAT and FQNNGV. The CDR3 spans 15 residues. Here immunoSEQ multiplex PCR was the method, and the copy in TCRdb shows in-frame clones only, minus some. The sample records roughly 14,000 clones, roughly two thirds being singletons. This chain connects TRBV11-2 to TRBJ2-1; D gene ambiguous. The material sequenced was PBMCs, taken before nivolumab (anti-PD-1) treatment. The receptor was derived from a person between 35 and 79 years old with oral cavity squamous cell carcinoma. CDR3 DNA: TGTGCCAGCAGCCGAAGGACGGGTCGTCGAAATGAGCAGTTCTTC. It codes for CASSRRTGRRNEQFF.